These 27 T cell receptor beta chains were all obtained from the same sample, sequenced in a study of shared clonotypes between healthy human individuals. This table comes from immunoSEQ multiplex PCR, and its TCRdb copy is limited to in-frame clones, with some not included. The sample includes roughly 1,100,000 clones, approximately 76% of them seen just once. Sequenced material: memory CD4+ T cells sorted from blood. The subset denotes: CD45RA-negative fraction. These receptors were taken from a man between 18 and 29 years old in good health.

With regard to this clone: The same CDR3 is also encoded by other DNA sequences in this sample. This rearrangement joins TRBV5-1 to TRBJ2-6, with D tentatively TRBD2 (5 bases). Trimming stripped 0 bases from V and 1 base from J, with 5 bases between. In germline, CDR1 is SGHRS, CDR2 YFSETQ. CDR3 size: 15 residues. CDR3 protein: CASSLGGSGANVLTF. The CDR3 nucleotides read TGCGCCAGCAGCTTGGGAGGGTCTGGGGCCAACGTCCTGACTTTC.

This chain's CDR3 is CASSPNFRGSESFF. In DNA form, the CDR3 reads TGTGCCAGCAGCCCCAACTTCCGGGGGAGCGAGTCCTTCTTC. V gene TRBV13 combines with J gene TRBJ2-1; a weak D match, TRBD2 (6 bases). V was cut by 5 bases and J by 16 bases, with 24 bases left in between. The germline V gene has CDR1 PRHDT and CDR2 FYEKMQ (reference sequence). This CDR3 is built from 14 residues.

The V gene is TRBV2, the J gene TRBJ1-1; 7 bases agree with TRBD1. Germline V lookup: CDR1 SNHLY, CDR2 FYNNEI. Trimming cost V 4 bases and J 12 bases; bases outside gene matches: 11. The CDR3 is 13 amino acids. CDR3 residues: CASSARDSPKTFF. CDR3 bases: TGTGCCAGCAGTGCGCGGGACAGCCCCAAAACTTTCTTT.

V gene TRBV28 combines with J gene TRBJ2-7; 10 nucleotides line up with TRBD1. Trimming took 6 bases from V and 7 from J; bases not matched to a gene: 9. This CDR3 comprises 14 residues. The germline CDR1 and CDR2 sequences are MDHEN and SYDVKM. The CDR3 sequence: CASSWGQGIGEQYF. CDR3 DNA: TGTGCCAGCAGCTGGGGACAGGGGATTGGGGAGCAGTACTTC.

This clone turned up a few times. The chain carries TRBV28 and TRBJ2-7, with a weak D call TRBD2 (6 bases). Trimming took off 6 bases at V and 3 bases at J, with 18 bases between the two ends. The CDR3 has 15 amino acids. Germline V CDR1 and CDR2: MDHEN, SYDVKM. CDR3 bases: TGTGCCAGCAGAGGACTAAGGGGCTCCGGCTACGAGCAGTACTTC. It encodes CASRGLRGSGYEQYF.

The chain combines TRBV28 with TRBJ2-7; D not certain. In germline, CDR1 is MDHEN, CDR2 SYDVKM. The CDR3 is made up of 13 amino acids. V was shortened by 6 bases and J by 3 bases, with 12 bases between the two germline ends. The chain's CDR3 is CASSLTLHYEQYF. For the CDR3, the DNA is TGTGCCAGCAGCCTGACCCTCCACTACGAGCAGTACTTC. Full variable domain (missing parts from reference TRBV28 and TRBJ2-7): DVKVTQSSRYLVKRTGEKVFLECVQDMDHENMFWYRQDPGLGLRLIYFSYDVKMKEKGDIPEGYSVSREKKERFSLILESASTNQTSMYLCASSLTLHYEQYFGPGTRLTVT.

The chain links TRBV5-4 to TRBJ2-2; TRBD1 agrees at 8 bases. CDR1 and CDR2 (germline): SGHNT, YYREEE (reference sequence). The CDR3 contains 15 residues. V shed 6 bases and J 0 bases; nucleotides not matched to a gene: 4. The CDR3 nucleotides are TGTGCCAGCACCGACAGGGGCCCGAACACCGGGGAGCTGTTTTTT. As protein: CASTDRGPNTGELFF.

The J gene is TRBJ2-7, the V gene TRBV4-1; 8 bases are shared with TRBD2. After removal of 4 bases from V and 2 bases from J, the junction contained 7 bases not matched to a gene. Germline CDR1 reads MGHRA; CDR2 reads YSYEKL. There are 15 residues in the CDR3. The CDR3 nucleotides are TGCGCCAGCAGCCTCTATAGCGGGATTCCCTACGAGCAGTACTTC. Translating gives CASSLYSGIPYEQYF.

The chain joins TRBV11-3 to TRBJ2-5, with 7 bases identical to TRBD1. CDR3 length: 15 amino acids. V trimming: 4 bases; J trimming: 4 bases; junction bases outside the gene matches: 9. Germline V gene lookup returns CDR1 SGHNT and CDR2 YENEEA. CDR3 residues: CASSSTGFVGETQYF. CDR3 coding DNA: TGTGCCAGCAGCTCGACAGGGTTTGTGGGAGAGACCCAGTACTTC.

V gene TRBV19 combines with J gene TRBJ1-1; D is perhaps TRBD1 (5 bases). Looked up from germline, CDR1 is LNHDA and CDR2 is SQIVND (reference sequence). This CDR3 spans 16 amino acids. The germline V and J ends were trimmed by 2 bases and 2 bases, with 15 bases remaining between them. In DNA form, the CDR3 reads TGTGCCAGTAGTATATGGGGGGGTCGCAAAAACACTGAAGCTTTCTTT. It yields the protein CASSIWGGRKNTEAFF.

V usage is TRBV5-4 and J usage is TRBJ1-4; 9 nucleotides match TRBD1. This CDR3 region has 15 residues. Germline lookup yields CDR1 SGHNT and CDR2 YYREEE (reference sequence). V lost 4 bases and J lost 3; bases outside the gene matches: 4. This chain's CDR3 is CASSTQGASNEKLFF. The CDR3 DNA reads TGTGCCAGCAGCACACAGGGGGCCTCTAATGAAAAACTGTTTTTT.

This sequence joins TRBV7-9 and TRBJ2-1; 9 bases line up with TRBD2. CDR1 and CDR2 (germline): SEHNR, FQNEAQ (reference sequence). J lost 8 bases, V lost 2 bases, and 4 bases had no gene match. CDR3 size: 14 residues. The CDR3 coding sequence is TGTGCCAGCAGCTTAAGCGGGAGGTTTTATGAGCAGTTCTTC. Protein: CASSLSGRFYEQFF.

The rearrangement uses TRBV28 and TRBJ1-5; possibly TRBD1 for D (5 bases). The CDR3 has 15 residues. V lost 3 bases and J 5 bases, leaving 14 bases between the germline ends. Germline V gene data show CDR1 as MDHEN and CDR2 as SYDVKM. The CDR3 DNA follows: TGTGCCAGCAGTTTTCAGGGAGGGTGGGATCAGCCCCAGCATTTT. Its protein product is CASSFQGGWDQPQHF.

This clone was counted at least ten times. The V call is TRBV7-2, the J call TRBJ1-3; TRBD1 agrees at 7 bases. The CDR3 totals 13 residues. CDR1 is SGHTA, CDR2 FQGNSA, per germline. The trim removed 6 bases at V and 1 base at J, leaving 0 bases unmatched. This chain's CDR3 is CASRTGSGNTIYF. The CDR3 DNA sequence: TGTGCCAGCAGGACAGGGTCTGGAAACACCATATATTTT.

This clone appeared once. The chain uses TRBV21-1 and TRBJ2-7; TRBD2, the table's D call, was not compared with the DNA. TRBV21-1 is termed a pseudogene. The CDR3 is made up of 16 amino acids. In DNA form, the CDR3 reads TGTGCCAGCAGCAACGGGGAACTACGAAATAACTACGAGCAGTACTTC. It specifies CASSNGELRNNYEQYF.

The J gene is TRBJ2-7, the V gene TRBV6-5, with 8 positions matching TRBD1. Germline V gene lookup returns CDR1 MNHEY and CDR2 SVGAGI. This CDR3 comprises 14 residues. V trimming: 2 bases; J trimming: 5 bases; junction bases outside the gene matches: 5. The CDR3 DNA reads as TGTGCCAGCAGTTACGGGGACAGGCGCCACGAGCAGTACTTC. It translates to CASSYGDRRHEQYF.

The V and J genes are TRBV29-1 and TRBJ1-1; TRBD1 might be the D (6 bases). Germline CDR1 and CDR2: SQVTM and ANQGSEA. V dropped 6 bases and J dropped 7 bases, with 24 bases sitting between them. The CDR3 length is 15 residues. CDR3 region: CSVEKSGVLDGEAFF. The CDR3 bases are TGCAGCGTCGAGAAATCAGGGGTCCTTGATGGTGAAGCTTTCTTT.

The chain joins TRBV7-2 to TRBJ1-6; D might be TRBD1 (6 bases). From germline, CDR1 is SGHTA and CDR2 FQGNSA. V lost 0 bases and J lost 6, with 9 bases in between. This CDR3 has 15 residues. CDR3 residues: CASSLAGTSNSPLHF. DNA for the CDR3: TGTGCCAGCAGCTTAGCAGGGACAAGTAATTCACCCCTCCACTTT.

The count of this clone is one. The J gene is TRBJ1-2, the V gene TRBV19, with TRBD1 identical over 9 bases. Trimming at V came to 7 bases and at J to 5 bases, leaving 14 bases not matched to a gene. The CDR3 has 16 residues. Per the germline V gene, CDR1 is LNHDA and CDR2 is SQIVND (reference sequence). The CDR3 sequence is CASTYKGQGVFYGYTF. The CDR3 DNA reads TGTGCCAGTACCTATAAGGGACAGGGAGTTTTTTATGGCTACACCTTC.

This chain links TRBV4-1 with TRBJ2-5; D unresolved. CDR1 MGHRA and CDR2 YSYEKL come from the germline V gene. The CDR3 has 13 amino acids. With 0 bases removed from V and 0 bases from J, the gap between germline ends came to 2 bases. The CDR3 sequence is CASSQEYQETQYF. CDR3 nucleotides: TGCGCCAGCAGCCAAGAATACCAAGAGACCCAGTACTTC.

This chain's CDR3 is CASSLDINYEQYF. The CDR3 nucleotides read TGTGCCAGCAGCCTGGACATAAACTACGAGCAGTACTTC. The chain couples TRBV7-9 to TRBJ2-7, with a weak D call TRBD1 (5 bases). There are 13 residues in the CDR3. Looked up from germline, CDR1 is SEHNR and CDR2 is FQNEAQ (reference sequence). Trimming shortened V by 5 bases and J by 3 bases, and 11 bases separated the two germline ends.

The rearrangement joins TRBV5-1 to TRBJ1-2; D remains ambiguous. CDR3 length equals 14 residues. Germline CDR1 is SGHRS and CDR2 is YFSETQ. Trimming cost V 5 bases and J 4 bases, with 15 bases left between them. Written as DNA, the CDR3 is TGCGCCAGCAGTAGAGAAACCCTTGGCTATGGCTACACCTTC. Amino acid sequence: CASSRETLGYGYTF.

On this clone itself: Other DNA sequences in this specimen translate into the identical CDR3. V and J are TRBV11-2 and TRBJ1-3, with D tentatively TRBD1 (6 bases). Germline V gene sequence: CDR1 SGHAT, CDR2 FQNNGV. V lost 1 base, J lost 2 bases, and 6 bases lay in between. The CDR3 covers 14 residues. CDR3 sequence reads: CASSLGTAGNTIYF. The CDR3 nucleotides are TGTGCCAGCAGCTTAGGGACAGCTGGAAACACCATATATTTT.

This clone was recorded a few times. CDR3 amino acids: CASSEAGIVVYGYTF. CDR3 bases: TGTGCCAGCAGTGAAGCGGGAATCGTGGTCTATGGCTACACCTTC. The rearrangement joins TRBV2 to TRBJ1-2; D gene unclear. The CDR3 contains 15 residues. Germline V gene data show CDR1 as SNHLY and CDR2 as FYNNEI. Trimming took 0 bases from V and 4 from J, leaving 12 bases between them. The complete variable domain, with remaining parts taken from reference TRBV2 and TRBJ1-2, reads EPEVTQTPSHQVTQMGQEVILRCVPISNHLYFYWYRQILGQKVEFLVSFYNNEISEKSEIFDDQFSVERPDGSNFTLKIRSTKLEDSAMYFCASSEAGIVVYGYTFGSGTRLTVV.

The genes are TRBV6-6 and TRBJ2-3; D unresolved. This CDR3 is built from 14 residues. The V gene lost 6 bases and the J gene lost 4 bases, with 14 bases spanning the gap. Germline CDR1 reads MNHNY; CDR2 reads SVGAGI (reference sequence). CDR3 sequence (DNA): TGTGCCAGCAGCCGGACCGTTTGGGCAGATACGCAGTATTTT. Translated: CASSRTVWADTQYF.

The rearrangement joins TRBV19 to TRBJ2-5; D might be TRBD1 or TRBD2, each matching 6 bases. V was cut by 6 bases and J by 1 base, with 9 bases left in between. The CDR3 spans 13 residues. The germline gives CDR1 LNHDA, CDR2 SQIVND (reference sequence). The CDR3 nucleotides read TGTGCCAGTAGCGGGGGCATCCAAGAGACCCAGTACTTC. It encodes CASSGGIQETQYF.

In this sample, this clone turned up once. The CDR3 bases are TGTGCCAGCAGTTTATGGGGCCAAACAGGGACTGGCTACACCTTC. Translating it yields CASSLWGQTGTGYTF. The chain is built from TRBV28 and TRBJ1-2; perhaps TRBD1 as D (6 bases). Between the trimmed V and J ends, which lost 0 bases and 7 bases, there was a span of 15 bases. The CDR3 sequence is 15 residues long. Germline V gene sequence: CDR1 MDHEN, CDR2 SYDVKM.